These 13 T cell receptor beta chains were all obtained from the same sample, sequenced in a study of blood T cell repertoires in COVID-19. The data were produced by immunoSEQ multiplex PCR, yet TCRdb's version contains in-frame clones alone and is incomplete. Altogether 60,000 to 85,000 clones are present, 60% to 85% being singletons, with the ten largest covering under 25%. Specimen: peripheral blood. These receptors were obtained from a man between 65 and 85 years old with acute or convalescent COVID-19.

V and J are TRBV3-1 (or the pseudogene TRBV3-2) and TRBJ2-7, with 7 positions matching TRBD1. Germline lookup yields CDR1 LGHDT and CDR2 YNNKEL (reference sequence). This CDR3 spans 17 amino acids. The ends lost 1 base at V and 2 bases at J; junction bases unmatched: 11. As DNA, the CDR3 is TGTGCCAGCAGCCAAGTTCTACAGGGGCGACCAACCTACGAGCAGTACTTC. Amino acids: CASSQVLQGRPTYEQYF.

This sequence joins TRBV24-1 and TRBJ1-5, with 9 positions matching TRBD1. The CDR3 has 16 residues. V gave up 3 bases and J gave up 3 bases; unmatched junction bases: 5. The germline CDR1 and CDR2 sequences are KGHDR and SFDVKD. This chain's CDR3 is CATSDPGQGDNQPQHF. CDR3 coding DNA: TGTGCCACCAGTGATCCGGGACAGGGAGACAATCAGCCCCAGCATTTT.

This chain connects TRBV28 to TRBJ2-3, with 10 bases identical to TRBD1. J gave up 14 bases and V 4 bases, and 9 bases lay outside the gene matches. CDR3 length equals 13 residues. Germline V lookup: CDR1 MDHEN, CDR2 SYDVKM. The CDR3 region has the DNA TGTGCCAGCAGTTCATCTCGACAGGGGGCTAGGTATTTT. Its translation is CASSSSRQGARYF.

The chain has TRBV19 and TRBJ1-2, with TRBD1 matching over 9 bases. J gave up 4 bases and V 2 bases, and 11 bases lay outside the gene matches. There are 17 residues in the CDR3. CDR1 and CDR2 from the germline V gene are LNHDA and SQIVND (reference sequence). CDR3 bases: TGTGCCAGTAGTATAACACAAACCGGGACAGGGCTCTATGGCTACACCTTC. Translating gives CASSITQTGTGLYGYTF. The complete variable domain, with remaining parts taken from reference TRBV19 and TRBJ1-2, reads DGGITQSPKYLFRKEGQNVTLSCEQNLNHDAMYWYRQDPGQGLRLIYYSQIVNDFQKGDIAEGYSVSREKKESFPLTVTSAQKNPTAFYLCASSITQTGTGLYGYTFGSGTRLTVV.

As concerns this clone: This sample includes further DNA sequences coding for the same CDR3. The rearrangement links TRBV19 to TRBJ1-1; D perhaps matches TRBD1 (6 bases). V was cut by 6 bases and J by 1 base, with 9 bases left in between. This CDR3 spans 13 amino acids. Germline values: CDR1 LNHDA, CDR2 SQIVND (reference sequence). CDR3 region: CASSQGRNTEAFF. The CDR3 nucleotides read TGTGCCAGTAGCCAGGGGCGGAACACTGAAGCTTTCTTT.

The V and J genes are TRBV2 and TRBJ2-1; 9 positions agree with TRBD2. J gave up 9 bases and V 3 bases, and 9 bases lay outside the gene matches. Germline loops: CDR1 SNHLY, CDR2 FYNNEI. The CDR3 totals 15 residues. The CDR3 loop is CASSDWASGNVEQFF. CDR3 bases: TGTGCCAGCAGTGATTGGGCTAGCGGGAATGTTGAGCAGTTCTTC. Drawing the rest from reference TRBV2 and TRBJ2-1, the complete variable domain is EPEVTQTPSHQVTQMGQEVILRCVPISNHLYFYWYRQILGQKVEFLVSFYNNEISEKSEIFDDQFSVERPDGSNFTLKIRSTKLEDSAMYFCASSDWASGNVEQFFGPGTRLTVL.

This clone was observed a few times. The J gene is TRBJ1-5, the V gene TRBV10-3, with 12 bases that match TRBD1. Germline lookup yields CDR1 ENHRY and CDR2 SYGVKD. The CDR3 covers 16 residues. The J segment lost 4 bases and the V segment lost 6 bases, leaving 7 bases of the junction unmatched. The CDR3 DNA is TGTGCCATCAGACCCGGGACAGGGGGCCAAAATCAGCCCCAGCATTTT. Encoded protein: CAIRPGTGGQNQPQHF.

The J gene is TRBJ1-4, the V gene TRBV29-1, with 8 nucleotides matching TRBD1. CDR3 length: 13 residues. The trim removed 6 bases at V and 2 bases at J, leaving 2 bases unmatched. Germline V gene data show CDR1 as SQVTM and CDR2 as ANQGSEA. The CDR3 spells CSVRDRTNEKLFF. As DNA, the CDR3 is TGCAGCGTCCGGGACAGGACTAATGAAAAACTGTTTTTT. The entire variable domain, with the rest obtained from reference TRBV29-1 and TRBJ1-4, is as follows: SAVISQKPSRDICQRGTSLTIQCQVDSQVTMMFWYRQQPGQSLTLIATANQGSEATYESGFVIDKFPISRPNLTFSTLTVSNMSPEDSSIYLCSVRDRTNEKLFFGSGTQLSVL.

V is TRBV24-1 and J is TRBJ2-7; 9 nucleotides align to TRBD1. This CDR3 is built from 15 residues. Trimming took 4 bases from V and 0 from J; bases not matched to a gene: 3. Germline V gene sequence: CDR1 KGHDR, CDR2 SFDVKD. CDR3 bases: TGTGCCACCAGTGACGACAGGGGGGCCTCCTACGAGCAGTACTTC. It translates to CATSDDRGASYEQYF.

V is TRBV7-2 and J is TRBJ2-4; D remains ambiguous. Germline lookup yields CDR1 SGHTA and CDR2 FQGNSA. This CDR3 has 12 residues. The ends were cut back, 1 base at V and 6 bases at J, with 4 bases in the middle. The CDR3 sequence is CASSLVRNIQYF. For the CDR3, the DNA is TGTGCCAGCAGCTTAGTTCGAAACATTCAGTACTTC.

Regarding this clone: Other DNA sequences in this specimen translate into the identical CDR3. The chain employs TRBV19 and TRBJ1-5; D might be TRBD1 (5 bases). The CDR3 runs 17 residues. V lost 3 bases to trimming and J lost 0 bases, with 15 bases between them. Germline V lookup: CDR1 LNHDA, CDR2 SQIVND (reference sequence). The CDR3 DNA is TGTGCCAGTAGTATGGGTCAGGGCTTATATAGCAATCAGCCCCAGCATTTT. As protein: CASSMGQGLYSNQPQHF.

This clone was recorded once. V usage is TRBV7-2 and J usage is TRBJ1-2; D is possibly TRBD1 (6 bases). The CDR3 length is 14 residues. The germline V gene has CDR1 SGHTA and CDR2 FQGNSA. V dropped 5 bases and J dropped 1 base, with 11 bases sitting between them. CDR3 amino acids: CASSQGQFNYGYTF. In DNA, the CDR3 is TGTGCCAGCAGCCAAGGACAGTTTAACTATGGCTACACCTTC.

This clone is a singleton in its sample. The V and J genes are TRBV29-1 and TRBJ2-1, with D possibly TRBD1 on 6 matching bases. Per germline, CDR1 SQVTM and CDR2 ANQGSEA. The CDR3 runs to 13 residues. The V end lost 4 bases, the J end lost 7 bases, and 14 bases lay between the germline ends. CDR3 loop: CSVGWGRGNEQFF. CDR3 sequence (DNA): TGCAGCGTTGGATGGGGGCGTGGGAATGAGCAGTTCTTC.